These T cell receptor beta chains were read from a single sample in a study of CD8+ T cells in alopecia areata. Generated by immunoSEQ multiplex PCR, the TCRdb table keeps only in-frame clones and is missing some. The data contain 120,000 to 150,000 clones, over 70% of them seen just once; the ten biggest clones take up around 16%. The specimen comprised CD8+ T cells sorted from blood, sampled at week 0. These receptors all come from a human donor with alopecia areata. CDR3s include the opening cysteine and the closing phenylalanine or tryptophan. Each record gives: J gene, V gene, D gene, CDR3 protein. The D gene is left open where the match is weak.

TRBJ2-7 TRBV19 TRBD1 CASSIGTGPYEQYF
TRBJ1-5 TRBV5-4 . CASSFDPTDRPQHF
TRBJ2-1 TRBV7-2 TRBD2 CASSFSPMGGDEQFF
TRBJ1-6 TRBV5-1 . CASSLARDRENNSPLHF
TRBJ2-7 TRBV9 . CASSVDGSSGYEQYF
TRBJ1-1 TRBV29-1 . CRPRLSWDRVSTEAFF
TRBJ1-4 TRBV5-1 TRBD1 CASSSPPGQTSTNEKLFF
TRBJ2-3 TRBV5-5 TRBD1 CASSWDRDRVADTQYF
TRBJ2-5 TRBV6-5 TRBD2 CASNPGLAVQETQYF
TRBJ1-4 TRBV27 TRBD1 CASSPRGLESYEKLFF
TRBJ1-1 TRBV6-6 TRBD1 CASSFRTGEGVEAFF
TRBJ2-7 TRBV9 TRBD2 CASSDSVLAGDYEQYF
TRBJ1-4 TRBV19 . CASSMMVREKLFF
TRBJ2-7 TRBV29-1 TRBD1 CSVVYRGFYEQYF
TRBJ1-2 TRBV21-1 . CASSDRQGSGYTF
TRBJ2-2 TRBV27 . CASSLFANTGELFF
TRBJ2-3 TRBV13 . CASSLGRGHTDTQYF
TRBJ1-1 TRBV7-9 . CASSSSQQLSLGAFF
TRBJ1-1 TRBV12-5 TRBD1 CASGLGTGSLNTEAFF
TRBJ1-1 TRBV7-8 TRBD1 CASSHTPGQGTGTEAFF
TRBJ2-5 TRBV7-9 . CASSLAESETQYF
TRBJ2-1 TRBV2 . CARGVDSSYNEQFF
TRBJ2-2 TRBV7-6 . CASSFTTGELFF
TRBJ2-7 TRBV5-4 TRBD1 CASSPGGYEQYF
TRBJ2-7 TRBV29-1 . CSIFSESYEQYF
TRBJ2-2 TRBV5-1 . CASSSVGEGLGELFF
TRBJ1-5 TRBV7-9 . CASSHGADNQPQHF
TRBJ2-7 TRBV27 TRBD2 CASSPGTSGFEQYF
TRBJ2-1 TRBV19 TRBD2 CASALAGGPYNEQFF
TRBJ2-5 TRBV27 . CASSPIGLTQETQYF
TRBJ2-7 TRBV27 . CASSSGLDEQYF
TRBJ2-2 TRBV5-1 TRBD2 CASSSAGGGTGELFF
TRBJ2-1 TRBV29-1 TRBD2 CSVVGGRGMYNEQFF
TRBJ1-2 TRBV6-6 . CASSYGAAFYGYTF
TRBJ2-5 TRBV7-6 . CASSLTAGDRGTSGGEETQYF
TRBJ2-1 TRBV30 TRBD2 CAWSALTSGTGEQFF
TRBJ2-1 TRBV7-9 TRBD2 CAASTGGANEQFF
TRBJ2-7 TRBV4-1 . CASSHGGSGTAYEQYF
TRBJ2-7 TRBV2 . CASQGLHEQYF
TRBJ2-7 TRBV30 . CAWSEELSSYEQYF
TRBJ1-2 TRBV19 . CASSTSGNYGYTF
TRBJ2-1 TRBV4-1 . CASSQDRVEGNNEQFF
TRBJ1-2 TRBV7-2 . CASSPALYGYTF
TRBJ2-1 TRBV30 . CAWSDLAVSYNEQFF
TRBJ2-6 TRBV28 . CASVDVGANVLTF
TRBJ2-3 TRBV7-3 . CASSSLGSTDTQYF
TRBJ1-1 TRBV7-9 TRBD1 CASSLEQGATEAFF
TRBJ2-7 TRBV2 . CASSVLPPQGEQYF
TRBJ2-7 TRBV5-4 . CASSPTGTGRSYEQYF
TRBJ2-6 TRBV5-1 . CASSTGHQSSGANVLTF
TRBJ2-7 TRBV29-1 TRBD1 CSVWGPGQGTYEQYF
TRBJ1-1 TRBV19 . CASSISWGGNEAFF
TRBJ2-1 TRBV5-4 . CASSFYGSAYNEQFF
TRBJ2-5 TRBV10-2 TRBD2 CASSEFGGRSRETQYF
TRBJ2-3 TRBV6-1 . CASSERKRANTDTQYF